The entry that follows covers one T cell receptor (beta chain) sequence. TCRdb keeps only in-frame clones here, not all; method: immunoSEQ multiplex PCR. The sample shows roughly 85,000 clones, about 86% of them seen only once. The sample belongs to a study of T cell responses to AZD1222 COVID-19 vaccine. Looking at the study overall: The analysis combined second doses at about 4 or about 12 weeks.

The CDR3 is made up of 14 amino acids. The germline CDR1 and CDR2 sequences are LNHDA and SQIVND (reference sequence). Trimming stripped 1 base from V and 2 bases from J, with 8 bases between. The sequence was collected from an adult in good health. This chain joins TRBV19 and TRBJ1-2; D is ambiguous. The sample consisted of peripheral blood, taken on day 0 of AZD1222 vaccination. The CDR3 nucleotides read TGTGCCAGTAGTATAGCTCGGCAGAACTATGGCTACACCTTC. This translates into CASSIARQNYGYTF.